Reported below is one TCR beta chain. Its antigen target is currently unknown. Library construction relied on the immunoSEQ multiplex PCR assay. A mixture of 60 forward primers for TCR Vbeta segments and 13 reverse primers for TCR Jbeta segments was used in the multiplex PCR. The CDR3 region of rearranged TCR beta genes was amplified from genomic DNA by a multiplex PCR assay. Amplified TCR beta libraries were sequenced as 87-base-pair reads on the Illumina HiSeq System. Per the original workflow: Across the roughly 700 repertoires, a later analysis counted 80 million or so unique TCR beta chains, around 11 million of which were shared by at least two donors. Raw reads were error-corrected and collapsed into unique sequences with a nearest-neighbor algorithm that merged closely related sequences to remove PCR and sequencing errors. CDR3 sequences were aligned to IMGT reference sequences to assign V, D and J gene segments. For a sequence to be retained, a match of at least six nucleotides was required to both a V gene segment and a J gene segment. Rearrangements were classified as productive when the CDR3 lacked stop codons and remained in frame with V and J, and all other rearrangements were classified as non-productive. CDR3 was defined by IMGT convention, running from the second conserved V-encoded cysteine to the conserved J-encoded phenylalanine. In an earlier analysis of roughly 580 of the donors, sequences lacking an unambiguous match to a single V gene segment were excluded. In an earlier analysis of several hundred of the donors, V segments were called functional above 56.7% productive rearrangements and were called segregating when the between-donor standard deviation exceeded 5%. A statistical classification framework was built to diagnose cytomegalovirus status from the catalog of TCR beta chain sequences. In a later analysis, V and J genes were assigned by comparing TCR nucleotide sequences against IMGT/GENE-DB human TR gene sequences. Using the TCRdist pipeline, a later analysis assigned CDR3 sequences along with most-parsimonious VDJ recombination scenarios. A later analysis defined each TCR beta chain by its CDR3 amino acid sequence plus V-gene family, and excluded reads lacking a unique V-gene family. To address suspected cross-contamination and a sequencing artifact, a later analysis removed under 600 highly shared, low-generation-probability nucleotide sequences. A later analysis calculated a clonal expansion index for each public chain from normalized within-repertoire ranks of inferred template counts. Generation probabilities in a later analysis came from a VDJ recombination model fitted to out-of-frame rearrangements, and those results were checked against IGoR. A later analysis scored TCR-TCR, TCR-HLA and TCR-CMV co-occurrence with hypergeometric tests, applying a repertoire-size bias correction to TCR pairs. A later analysis estimated false discovery rates by permuting HLA or CMV assignments 20 times. In a later analysis, co-occurring TCRs were grouped using DBSCAN, and TCRdist sequence similarity was added for clustering within HLA-allele-positive subsets. For co-occurrence clustering, repertoires with fewer than 30,000 or more than 120,000 public chains were excluded, along with five repertoires with anomalous nucleotide sharing. This is the immuneACCESS table as TCRdb keeps it, with only in-frame sequences that have V and J called. A part of the clones is gone; compared with another copy, unresolved V genes explain less than half, and the rest is unexplained. The V and J calls and clone size are taken from that table; D and trimming were inferred from the DNA. The sample's own table lists tens of thousands of clones. In total, the top ten clones hold 15% of the sample.

The cohort consisted of 600 to 700 healthy bone marrow donors. Cohort members were all nominally healthy when sampled, although unrecorded immune exposures were likely present. The donor was CMV seropositive and was included in the group of 289 seropositive cohort members. A peripheral blood sample was provided by each donor, and peripheral blood mononuclear cells were used for TCR beta sequencing. Genomic DNA was extracted from the blood cell samples with the Qiagen DNeasy Blood Extraction Kit. The entry originates in a study of cytomegalovirus exposure and HLA in healthy donors (dated by TCRdb to the late 2010s). Regarding the complete study: According to an earlier analysis of 450 to 650 of the donors, about 190 million T cells yielded 100 million or so unique TCR beta sequences and 276 Gb of sequence data. An early release that covered about 640 HLA-typed donors contained approximately 300 gigabases of sequencing data and 85 million to 100 million unique TCR sequences. The genetic ancestry cluster associated with self-reported Caucasian donors included over 80% of the roughly 360 genotyped donors. The study aimed to test whether signatures of past pathogen exposure could be identified by cataloging public T cell receptors. Using immunosequencing, the study profiled T cell repertoires from around 680 subjects and related those repertoires to cytomegalovirus serostatus. In addition to the first cohort of 666 subjects, a separate validation cohort of around 110 different subjects was used. High-throughput TCR immunosequencing, statistical association of individual TCRs with disease status, and machine learning were combined to predict cytomegalovirus infection status. A later analysis re-examined previously published TCR beta repertoires from more than 600 donors and added high-resolution HLA genotyping to investigate patterns of TCR occurrence. In the later analysis, no new phenotypic data were used to find candidate immune exposures; instead, reliance was placed on TCR beta sequences and their occurrence across donors. In an earlier analysis of a few hundred of the donors, high-throughput TCR beta sequencing was used to judge whether each TCR beta V gene segment behaved as functional or pseudogenic. Donor age, sex, ethnicity and CMV serostatus were compiled alongside the repertoire data. A later genetic analysis took genome-wide SNP genotypes for about 55% of the roughly 670 donors and used that subset as a discovery cohort. All discovery cohort repertoires had been generated using a single sequencing platform. HLA typing included class I and class II loci at four-digit resolution. The number of typed donors differed by locus: roughly 620-630 for A, B, C, DRB1 and DQB1; 500 to 550 for DQA1; 606 for DPA1; and 400 to 480 for DPB1. Roughly five DR-DQ haplotypes were handled as single units for association and clustering because linkage in the cohort was strong. Among about 400 genotyped donors of the cohort, an average of around 250,000 unique TCR beta nucleotide sequences was sequenced per donor, of which 15% to 20% were non-productive. Overall results and qualifications from the work: When HLA alleles, especially DR and DQ, strongly co-occurred, TCR associations were difficult to assign to individual alleles. Three of the identified cytomegalovirus-associated TCR beta chains were confirmed in vitro to be specific for cytomegalovirus antigens. V-gene and J-gene trimming of TCR beta chains was associated with a missense DCLRE1C variant in a later genetic analysis, and the association was replicated in an independent cohort. The study gave a list of some 150 TCR beta chains associated with cytomegalovirus. Correlated functional status among segregating V segments might reflect linkage disequilibrium, but an unknown experimental factor could not be ruled out. Because counts were too low, roughly 17 rarely observed V segments, including chromosome 9 orphons, were left out of the earlier analysis of 587 of the donors. Most TCR sequences were seen in very few donors, while some public TCRs were found in many individuals. Presence/absence analyses assumed roughly uniform sequencing depth across donors, an assumption that may not hold. A later genetic analysis reported fewer N-insertions in productive TCRs among donors in an Asian-associated ancestry cluster than the roughly 690-donor mean. A further reported finding was that TCR beta sequences accurately predicted the HLA-A and HLA-B alleles for most subjects in the first cohort. This cohort had only TCR beta chains sequenced, and the lack of alpha or paired-chain data limited which features could be detected. A later analysis found that HLA-associated TCR beta chains were more clonally expanded and had lower generation probabilities than equally common non-associated chains. The only immune exposure information available for the cohort was CMV serostatus. Some IMGT-functional V segments, including TRBV6-2 and TRBV6-3, could not be distinguished by the 87-base-pair reads and were therefore excluded. Because HLA typing was missing for some donors at each locus, association tests included only the typed subset. In a later analysis, some 18,000 TCR beta sequences were associated with specific HLA alleles at a false discovery rate of 0.05. The sequencing pipeline was judged likely to have produced a cluster of highly shared sequence variants as a technical artifact. According to the authors, the approach could potentially be generalized to other disease states and immunological phenotypes. In a later analysis, most CMV-associated TCR beta chains were found to appear HLA-restricted, with HLA associations seemingly driven largely by CMV exposure. In both the original and validation cohorts, the classifier was reported to diagnose cytomegalovirus status with high specificity and sensitivity. According to a later analysis, TCR association rates differed among HLA loci, with DRB1 alleles showing the most associated TCRs and HLA-C alleles showing the fewest. In an earlier analysis of more than 450 of the donors, most TCR beta V segments were observed in productive rearrangements about 90% or about 30% of the time, broadly matching IMGT annotations. In a later analysis, several top co-occurrence clusters were reported to appear linked to parvovirus B19, influenza, CMV and Epstein-Barr virus.

The CDR3 holds 13 amino acids from the cysteine to the phenylalanine. The DNA shown is the 39-base CDR3, in frame from base 1. In the germline V gene (reference sequence), CDR1 corresponds to GTSNPN and CDR2 to SVGIG. V is pruned by 0 bases and J by 13 bases, leaving 9 bases of the junction without a gene match. The clonotype originates from a man aged 45-65 years in good health and CMV-seropositive. The chain is made from TRBV30 and TRBJ2-4; 7 central bases correspond to TRBD1. Input material: PBMCs. The DNA sequence is given as TGTGCCTGGAGTGTACGACAGGGAAGCATCCAGTACTTC. The encoded protein is CAWSVRQGSIQYF. The full variable domain, completed from the reference TRBV30 and TRBJ2-4 proteins outside the CDR3, reads SQTIHQWPATLVQPVGSPLSLECTVEGTSNPNLYWYRQAAGRGLQLLFYSVGIGQISSEVPQNLSASRPQDRQFILSSKKLLLSDSGFYLCAWSVRQGSIQYFGAGTRLSVL.